There are a few counts of the clone carrying this T cell receptor (beta chain). As yet, its antigen is unknown. Amplification used 60 Vbeta primers and 13 Jbeta primers. Data came from immunoSEQ multiplex PCR; TCRdb stores just in-frame clones and leaves some out. The sample yields about 150,000 clones, 65% to 85% seen once. The trim removed 3 bases at V and 5 bases at J, leaving 9 bases unmatched. In germline, CDR1 is SGDLS, CDR2 YYNGEE. The CDR3 loop spans 17 amino acids. The data belong to a study of cytomegalovirus exposure and HLA in healthy donors. General observations from the study: Researchers reported that a few CMV-associated chains were confirmed in vitro as CMV antigen-specific.

This chain connects TRBV9 to TRBJ2-1, with 12 bases matching TRBD2. The material sequenced was PBMCs. This clonotype originated in a male donor in good health and CMV-seronegative. The CDR3 DNA sequence: TGTGCCAGCAGCGCGGGGCTAGCGGGGGGGAGAGACAATGAGCAGTTCTTC. The encoded protein is CASSAGLAGGRDNEQFF.